Each of the 18 T cell receptor beta chains below was sequenced from the same sample in a study of cytomegalovirus exposure and HLA in healthy donors. This PCR relied on a set of 60 Vbeta primers and 13 Jbeta primers. Only in-frame clones appear in the TCRdb table, and some are missing; sequencing was by immunoSEQ multiplex PCR. The data contain 150,000 to 180,000 clones, 65% to 75% of them singletons. Sequenced: PBMCs. All receptors come from a man between 18 and 35 years old in good health and CMV-seronegative.

This clone turned up a few times. The CDR3 DNA reads TGCGCCAGCAGCTTACCCGGAGCTAACTATGGCTACACCTTC. Its protein product is CASSLPGANYGYTF. The V call is TRBV5-1, the J call TRBJ1-2; no clear D gene. Between the trimmed V and J ends, which lost 2 bases and 0 bases, there was a span of 8 bases. The CDR3 contains 14 residues. CDR1 and CDR2 (germline): SGHRS, YFSETQ.

This clone was counted a single time. The chain carries TRBV6-5 and TRBJ1-1, with unresolved D. CDR1 and CDR2 from the germline V gene are MNHEY and SVGAGI. This CDR3 has 15 residues. Between the trimmed V and J ends, which lost 0 bases and 1 base, there was a span of 9 bases. The CDR3: CASSYSRGRNTEAFF. The CDR3 region has the DNA TGTGCCAGCAGTTACTCGAGAGGTAGGAACACTGAAGCTTTCTTT.

This clone has just one count. The rearrangement joins TRBV19 to TRBJ2-5; D unclear. Trimming shortened V by 7 bases and J by 5 bases, and 11 bases separated the two germline ends. Germline V gene sequence: CDR1 LNHDA, CDR2 SQIVND (reference sequence). CDR3 size: 12 residues. CDR3 residues: CASNRVGETQYF. The CDR3 region has the DNA TGTGCCAGTAATCGGGTTGGGGAGACCCAGTACTTC.

V gene TRBV15 combines with J gene TRBJ2-1; 8 bases fit TRBD1. V lost 3 bases to trimming and J lost 6 bases; unmatched junction nucleotides: 13. Germline loops: CDR1 LNHNV, CDR2 YYDKDF (reference sequence). The CDR3 consists of 17 residues. CDR3 sequence: CATSSEPRTGWINEQFF. Here the CDR3 DNA reads TGTGCCACCAGCAGCGAGCCCCGGACAGGGTGGATCAATGAGCAGTTCTTC.

This chain connects TRBV7-9 to TRBJ1-4, with D possibly being TRBD1 (6 bases). Trimming took 5 bases from V and 2 from J, leaving 18 bases between them. CDR3 length equals 17 residues. CDR1 and CDR2 from the germline V gene are SEHNR and FQNEAQ (reference sequence). The CDR3 loop reads CASSTSSRGWTNEKLFF. The CDR3 coding sequence is TGTGCCAGCAGCACGAGTAGTAGGGGGTGGACTAATGAAAAACTGTTTTTT.

This clone was recorded once. The V gene is TRBV7-2, the J gene TRBJ1-6; 7 nucleotides agree with TRBD1. With V trimmed by 5 bases and J by 0 bases, 10 bases remained unmatched. The CDR3 runs 18 residues. Germline lookup yields CDR1 SGHTA and CDR2 FQGNSA. The CDR3 protein is CASSGGQRASSYNSPLHF. The CDR3 nucleotides read TGTGCCAGCAGCGGGGGACAGAGGGCTAGCTCCTATAATTCACCCCTCCACTTT.

The J gene is TRBJ1-4, the V gene TRBV27; unclear D gene. The germline V gene encodes CDR1 MNHEY and CDR2 SMNVEV (reference sequence). V lost 6 bases, J lost 2 bases, and 4 bases lay in between. This CDR3 has 12 residues. CDR3 protein: CASRATNEKLFF. The CDR3 DNA sequence: TGTGCCAGCAGAGCGACTAATGAAAAACTGTTTTTT.

The V call is TRBV18, the J call TRBJ1-1, with D perhaps matching TRBD1 (6 bases). The CDR3 covers 16 residues. With 2 bases removed from V and 2 bases from J, the gap between germline ends came to 15 bases. CDR1 and CDR2 from the germline V gene are KGHSH and LQKENI. Written as DNA, the CDR3 is TGTGCCAGCTCACCAACACAGGGCAGGAGTAACACTGAAGCTTTCTTT. This codes for CASSPTQGRSNTEAFF.

The chain carries TRBV5-4 and TRBJ2-3; 8 bases map to TRBD1. Trimming removed 2 bases from V and 5 bases from J; junction bases left unmatched: 7. CDR3 size: 15 residues. CDR1 is SGHNT and CDR2 is YYREEE in the germline V gene (reference sequence). CDR3 in amino acids: CASSFGQGTRDTQYF. The DNA of the CDR3 is TGTGCCAGCAGCTTCGGACAGGGTACACGAGATACGCAGTATTTT.

V gene TRBV6-6 combines with J gene TRBJ1-1, with unresolved D. V was shortened by 8 bases and J by 1 base, with 17 bases between the two germline ends. The CDR3 extends over 15 amino acids. Germline CDR1 reads MNHNY; CDR2 reads SVGAGI (reference sequence). DNA for the CDR3: TGTGCCAGCGGCGGTTATGAGGCCGGGAACACTGAAGCTTTCTTT. Its translation: CASGGYEAGNTEAFF.

The rearrangement uses TRBV7-9 and TRBJ1-1, with TRBD1 matching over 8 bases. Unmatched junction bases numbered 4, after V lost 5 bases and J lost 2 bases. The CDR3 covers 14 residues. Germline CDR1 reads SEHNR; CDR2 reads FQNEAQ (reference sequence). CDR3 coding DNA: TGTGCCAGCAGCCATGGACAGGGTAACACTGAAGCTTTCTTT. Its translation is CASSHGQGNTEAFF. The whole variable domain, filled in from reference TRBV7-9 and TRBJ1-1, reads DTGVSQNPRHKITKRGQNVTFRCDPISEHNRLYWYRQTLGQGPEFLTYFQNEAQLEKSRLLSDRFSAERPKGSFSTLEIQRTEQGDSAMYLCASSHGQGNTEAFFGQGTRLTVV.

This clone was found a few times. The V and J genes are TRBV2 and TRBJ1-4; 7 nucleotides line up with TRBD1. The CDR3 spans 14 residues. The germline gives CDR1 SNHLY, CDR2 FYNNEI. V lost 4 bases to trimming and J lost 8 bases; unmatched junction nucleotides: 7. CDR3 sequence reads: CASSGGPRGEKLFF. The CDR3 DNA reads as TGTGCCAGCAGTGGGGGCCCCAGGGGGGAAAAACTGTTTTTT. Drawing the rest from reference TRBV2 and TRBJ1-4, the complete variable domain is EPEVTQTPSHQVTQMGQEVILRCVPISNHLYFYWYRQILGQKVEFLVSFYNNEISEKSEIFDDQFSVERPDGSNFTLKIRSTKLEDSAMYFCASSGGPRGEKLFFGSGTQLSVL.

This chain uses TRBV18 with TRBJ2-7; 9 positions match TRBD1. V was pared by 2 bases and J by 0 bases, with 2 bases of the junction left unmatched. CDR3 length: 15 residues. Germline CDR1 is KGHSH and CDR2 is LQKENI. DNA of the CDR3: TGTGCCAGCTCACCATCACAGGGGGCCTCCTACGAGCAGTACGTC. It is translated as CASSPSQGASYEQYV.

The rearrangement links TRBV7-3 to TRBJ1-1, with D hard to call. The V end was cut by 5 bases, the J end by 0 bases, with 7 bases between. Germline-derived CDR1 and CDR2 are SGHTA and FQGTGA. The length of the CDR3 is 13 residues. Here the CDR3 DNA reads TGTGCCAGCAGCGAAGAGTTGAACACTGAAGCTTTCTTT. Amino acids: CASSEELNTEAFF.

The chain carries TRBV19 and TRBJ1-5; 9 bases fit TRBD1. V lost 6 bases, J lost 6 bases, and 9 bases stayed unmatched. This CDR3 spans 15 amino acids. CDR1 LNHDA and CDR2 SQIVND come from the germline V gene (reference sequence). The CDR3 nucleotides are TGTGCCAGTAGCGAAACAGGGGGCAGCGGTCAGCCCCAGCATTTT. As protein: CASSETGGSGQPQHF. The variable domain in full, completed from reference TRBV19 and TRBJ1-5, reads DGGITQSPKYLFRKEGQNVTLSCEQNLNHDAMYWYRQDPGQGLRLIYYSQIVNDFQKGDIAEGYSVSREKKESFPLTVTSAQKNPTAFYLCASSETGGSGQPQHFGDGTRLSIL.

The rearrangement joins TRBV5-6 to TRBJ2-3, with a possible D match to TRBD2 (7 bases). Germline V gene data show CDR1 as SGHDT and CDR2 as YYEEEE. V was clipped by 1 base and J by 1 base, with 13 bases between them. The CDR3 contains 16 residues. Here the CDR3 reads CASSLTGRVGTDTQYF. CDR3 DNA sequence: TGTGCCAGCAGCTTGACAGGGAGGGTCGGCACAGATACGCAGTATTTT.

The CDR3 DNA reads as TGCGCCAGCAGCTTGGATCTGAATTCACCCCTCCACTTT. Translated: CASSLDLNSPLHF. V and J are TRBV5-1 and TRBJ1-6; no definite D call. V lost 0 bases, J lost 7 bases, and 5 bases lay in between. CDR3 length: 13 amino acids. Per the germline V gene, CDR1 is SGHRS and CDR2 is YFSETQ.

Here the CDR3 DNA reads TGCGCCAGCAGCCAAGAAAGAGAGACAGGCGGCTACACCTTC. Translating it yields CASSQERETGGYTF. The chain uses TRBV4-3 and TRBJ1-2, with D possibly being TRBD1 (6 bases). Trimming left V 0 bases short and J 8 bases short, with 13 bases between. CDR1 and CDR2 (germline): LGHNA, YSLEER. The CDR3 runs 14 residues.